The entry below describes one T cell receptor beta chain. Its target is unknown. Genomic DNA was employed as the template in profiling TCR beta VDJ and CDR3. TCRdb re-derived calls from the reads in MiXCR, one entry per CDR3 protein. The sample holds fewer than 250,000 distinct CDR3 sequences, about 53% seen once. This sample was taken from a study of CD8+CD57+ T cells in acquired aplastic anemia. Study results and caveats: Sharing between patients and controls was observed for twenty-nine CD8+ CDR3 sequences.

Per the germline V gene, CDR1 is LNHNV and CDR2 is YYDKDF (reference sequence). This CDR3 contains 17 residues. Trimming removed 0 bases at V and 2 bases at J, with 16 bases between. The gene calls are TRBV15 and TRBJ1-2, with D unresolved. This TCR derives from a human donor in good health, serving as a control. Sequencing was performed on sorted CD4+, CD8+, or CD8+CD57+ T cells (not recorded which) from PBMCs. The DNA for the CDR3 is TGTGCCACCAGCAGAGATCCCCAGGACCCCACCAACTATGGCTACACCTTC. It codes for CATSRDPQDPTNYGYTF.